These 3 T cell receptor beta chains were sequenced from one sample in a study of PD-L1 blockade in urothelial cancer. Libraries were prepared by immunoSEQ multiplex PCR; TCRdb keeps only in-frame clonotypes and omits some of them. The table has 85,000 to 130,000 clones, 91% seen once. Sequenced here: PBMCs, sampled around atezolizumab (anti-PD-L1) treatment. These receptors came from a woman older than 75 with urothelial cancer.

This clone was recorded once. DNA of the CDR3: TGCGCCAGCAGTGAGAACTCGGGGGAAGCTTTCTTT. Translation: CASSENSGEAFF. The V and J genes are TRBV10-2 and TRBJ1-1; no firm D call. Germline values: CDR1 WSHSY, CDR2 SAAADI. The CDR3 loop spans 12 amino acids. The V and J ends lost 2 bases and 8 bases respectively, with 9 bases between them.

The chain employs TRBV4-2 and TRBJ1-1; TRBD1 aligns across 9 bases. From germline, CDR1 is LGHNA and CDR2 YNFKEQ. The ends lost 1 base at V and 10 bases at J; junction bases unmatched: 10. The CDR3 spans 15 residues. The CDR3 sequence: CASSQGNRDRDLAFF. DNA of the CDR3: TGTGCCAGCAGCCAAGGAAACCGGGACAGGGATTTAGCTTTCTTT.

The chain combines TRBV11-3 with TRBJ2-6; D is unresolved. CDR1 is SGHNT, CDR2 YENEEA, per germline. The V gene lost 3 bases and the J gene lost 0 bases, with 6 bases spanning the gap. This CDR3 comprises 15 residues. CDR3 sequence: CASSLADSGANVLTF. Written as DNA, the CDR3 is TGTGCCAGCAGCTTGGCAGACTCTGGGGCCAACGTCCTGACTTTC.